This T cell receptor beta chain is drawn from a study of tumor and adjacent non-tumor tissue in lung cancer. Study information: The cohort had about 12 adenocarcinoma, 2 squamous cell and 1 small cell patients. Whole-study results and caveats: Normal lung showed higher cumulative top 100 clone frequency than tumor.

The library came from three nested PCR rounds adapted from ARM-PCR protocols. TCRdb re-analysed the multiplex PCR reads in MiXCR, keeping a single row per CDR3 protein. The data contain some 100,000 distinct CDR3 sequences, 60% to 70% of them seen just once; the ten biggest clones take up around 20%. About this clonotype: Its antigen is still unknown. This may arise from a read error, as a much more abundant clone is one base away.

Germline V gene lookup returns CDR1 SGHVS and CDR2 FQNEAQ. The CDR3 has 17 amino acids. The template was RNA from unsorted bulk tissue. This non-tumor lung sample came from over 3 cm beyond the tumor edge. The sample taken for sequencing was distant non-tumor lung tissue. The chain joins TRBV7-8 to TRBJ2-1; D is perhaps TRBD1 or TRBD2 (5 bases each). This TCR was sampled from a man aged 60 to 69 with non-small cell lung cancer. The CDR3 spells CASSLAGDLAWANEQSF. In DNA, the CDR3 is TGTGCCAGCAGCTTAGCGGGGGACCTCGCCTGGGCCAATGAGCAGTCCTTC.